This TCR beta chain was sequenced in a study of molecular identifiers for immune sequencing clone quantification (dated by TCRdb to 2016 to 2019). In the study overall: For a replicate experiment, the RNA from either approximately 20,000 or 100,000 naive CD8 T cells was divided into five aliquots, and four of those aliquots went on to sequencing. CD8 T cells were used in a methods study to benchmark molecular-identifier clustering-based TCR repertoire sequencing (MIDCIRS) and TCR RNA copy counting.

Library construction relied on PCR. TCRdb names Illumina HiSeq 4000 as the instrument used. Preparation of bulk TCR libraries followed a previously described approach, with the TCR primers listed in Table S5. Purification of total RNA was performed with the Qiagen AllPrep DNA/RNA kit. Reads from multiple sequencing runs of the same library were pooled before analysis. Regarding the original processing steps: Only reads with exact TCR constant sequence were kept, trimmed to 150 nt, and grouped by their 12-nt molecular barcodes. Reads within each barcode group were sub-clustered using a 15% Levenshtein threshold, and quality-weighted consensus sequences were constructed for each RNA molecule. Non-functional sequences were removed, as were lower-count sequences one edit away from another. On the basis of fitting two negative binomial distributions, barcode sub-clusters with fewer than 20% of the maximum read count were discarded. In-frame beta chains were kept once TCRdb had trimmed the public reads at Q25 with fastp and called clones with MiXCR. Records with the same CDR3 protein are collapsed into one entry carrying the most frequent genes and DNA. The V and J calls and clone size come from TCRdb's table, not from the authors' own analysis. The sample table lists tens of thousands of distinct CDR3 sequences, about a fifth of them with a count of one. Approximately 1.5% of the sample is held by the ten biggest clonotypes.

CDR1 SGHTA and CDR2 FQGNSA were looked up in the germline V gene. The germline V end is reduced by 1 base and the J end by 5 bases; junction bases left unmatched: 3. Including cysteine and phenylalanine, the CDR3 has 14 amino acids. Left in the record is the CDR3 DNA by itself, 42 bases read in frame from the first base. Libraries of naive CD8 T cells were built from anywhere between roughly 20,000 and 1,100,000 sorted cells, with 10%, 30% or 50% of the purified RNA used. Naive CD8 T cells were FACS-sorted as CD8+CD4-CCR7+CD45RA+ on a BD FACSAria II into RLT Plus buffer. To test detection sensitivity, Jurkat RNA equal to some 11 TCR copies was added to samples of about 20,000-1,000,000 naive CD8 T cells. CD8 T cells were enriched with RosetteSep CD8+ T Cell Enrichment Cocktail and Ficoll-Paque, followed by ACK red cell lysis. Beyond this particular receptor, the publication reports: The naive libraries included spiked-in Jurkat TCR RNA (approximately 11 copies' worth), and this RNA is not part of the donor repertoire. When barcode sub-clustering was omitted, TCR diversity was inflated by chimeric consensus sequences, with chimeras reaching as high as 47%. In CMV-specific effector cells, clones with more than 20 RNA copies contained over 99% of molecules, whereas in naive cells such clones contained under 1% of molecules. Highly expanded clone sizes could be underestimated because identical TCR molecules may share a barcode. Spiked-in Jurkat TCR RNA equivalent to a single cell was reported to be detectable even among 850,000 to 1,000,000 naive CD8 T cells. Modeling indicated roughly 3.3 TCR RNA copies recovered per cell, compared with around 10 by digital PCR, which implies a capture efficiency of approximately 31%.

This clonotype has ten or more counts. Its target antigen remains unknown. Within one base of it there is no much larger clone, and no base qualities were kept. The rearrangement combines TRBV7-2 with TRBJ2-7; the junction holds 9 bases that match TRBD2. The TCR was taken from a human donor in good health. Some libraries in this study had Jurkat cell RNA spiked in. What was sequenced was naive CD8+ T cells from blood, with Jurkat cell RNA spiked in. The cell subset or site label, read with the paper, signifies: FACS-sorted CD8+CD4-CCR7+CD45RA+ naive T cells. The DNA sequence reads TGTGCCAGCAGCTTAGTCCTAGCGGGGAACGAGCAGTACTTC. Translated, it reads CASSLVLAGNEQYF. Joined to the reference TRBV7-2 and TRBJ2-7 proteins, this CDR3 gives the full variable domain: GAGVSQSPSNKVTEKGKDVELRCDPISGHTALYWYRQSLGQGLEFLIYFQGNSAPDKSGLPSDRFSAERTGGSVSTLTIQRTQQEDSAVYLCASSLVLAGNEQYFGPGTRLTVT.